This T cell receptor beta chain was captured by sequencing in a study of blood T cell repertoires in COVID-19. Study overall: Whether acute or convalescent, the COVID-19 samples came from the United States, Italy and Spain. From T cells, B-cell-depleted T cells, or PBMCs came the material, which was cDNA or gDNA.

The CDR3 sequence is 13 residues long. Original processing notes: Reference gene primer amplification yielded estimated nucleated cell counts. Produced via immunoSEQ multiplex PCR; TCRdb's table is partial and in-frame only. That table is the source of V, J and clone size, and D and trimming were worked out from the DNA. The table records a few hundred thousand clones, around nine tenths of them present only once. The sequence derives from a man aged 55 to 69 who had recovered from COVID-19. The sample consisted of peripheral blood. The gene calls are TRBV21-1 and TRBJ2-7; the table's D gene call, TRBD1, was not cross checked with the DNA. TRBV21-1 corresponds to a pseudogene. The chain's CDR3 is CASREGQAHEQYF. In nucleotides, the CDR3 is TGTGCCAGCAGAGAGGGACAAGCGCACGAGCAGTACTTC.